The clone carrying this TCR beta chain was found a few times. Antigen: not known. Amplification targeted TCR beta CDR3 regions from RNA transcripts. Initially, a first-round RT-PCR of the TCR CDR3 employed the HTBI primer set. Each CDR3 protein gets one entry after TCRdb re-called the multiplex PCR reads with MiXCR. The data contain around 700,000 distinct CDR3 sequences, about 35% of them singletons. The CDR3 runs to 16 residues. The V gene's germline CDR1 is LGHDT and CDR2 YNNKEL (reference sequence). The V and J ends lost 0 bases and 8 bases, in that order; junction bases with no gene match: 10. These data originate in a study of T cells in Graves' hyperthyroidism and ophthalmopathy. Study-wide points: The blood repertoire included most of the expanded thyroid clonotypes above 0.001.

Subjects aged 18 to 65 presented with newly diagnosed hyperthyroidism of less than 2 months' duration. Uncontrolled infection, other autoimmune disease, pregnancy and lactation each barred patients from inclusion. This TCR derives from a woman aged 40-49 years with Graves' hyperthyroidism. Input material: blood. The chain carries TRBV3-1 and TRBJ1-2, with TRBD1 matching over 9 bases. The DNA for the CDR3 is TGTGCCAGCAGCCAAGATGCCCAACAGGGGGCGAACGGCTACACCTTC. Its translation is CASSQDAQQGANGYTF.